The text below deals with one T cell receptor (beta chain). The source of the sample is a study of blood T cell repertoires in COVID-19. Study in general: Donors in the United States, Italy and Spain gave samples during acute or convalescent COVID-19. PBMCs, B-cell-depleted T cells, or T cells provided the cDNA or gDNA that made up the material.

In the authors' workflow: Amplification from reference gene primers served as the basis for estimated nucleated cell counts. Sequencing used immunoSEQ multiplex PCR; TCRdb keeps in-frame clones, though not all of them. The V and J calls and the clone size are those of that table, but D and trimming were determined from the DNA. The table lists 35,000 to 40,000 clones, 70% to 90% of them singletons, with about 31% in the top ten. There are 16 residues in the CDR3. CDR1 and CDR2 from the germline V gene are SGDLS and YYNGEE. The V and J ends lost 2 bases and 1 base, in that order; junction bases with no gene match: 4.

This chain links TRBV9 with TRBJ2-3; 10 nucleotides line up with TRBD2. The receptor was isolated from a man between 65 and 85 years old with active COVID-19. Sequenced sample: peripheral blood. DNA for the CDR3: TGTGCCAGCAGCGTTAGCGGGGGGCCGGGCACAGATACGCAGTATTTT. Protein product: CASSVSGGPGTDTQYF.